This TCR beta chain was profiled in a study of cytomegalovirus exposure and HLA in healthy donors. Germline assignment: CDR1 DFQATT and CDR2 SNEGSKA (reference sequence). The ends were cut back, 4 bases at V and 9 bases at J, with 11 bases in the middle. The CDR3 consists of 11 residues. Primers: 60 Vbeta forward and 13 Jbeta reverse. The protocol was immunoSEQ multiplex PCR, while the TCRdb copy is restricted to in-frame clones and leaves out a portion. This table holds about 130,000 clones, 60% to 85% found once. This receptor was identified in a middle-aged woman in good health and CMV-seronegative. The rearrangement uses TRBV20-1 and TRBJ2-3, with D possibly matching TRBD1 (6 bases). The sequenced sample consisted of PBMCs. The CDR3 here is CSAIPQGTQYF. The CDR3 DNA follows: TGCAGTGCTATTCCACAGGGCACGCAGTATTTT.